One sample yielded the 17 T cell receptor beta chains listed below, sequenced in a study of type 1 regulatory T cells (dated by TCRdb to about 2021). The sample was run on an Illumina MiSeq. TCRdb reworked the public reads: Q25 trimming with fastp, MiXCR clone assembly, productive beta chains retained. Rows are combined by CDR3 protein, so each entry shows the most common genes and DNA. The sample includes approximately 90,000 distinct CDR3 sequences, with around a third observed a single time. The top ten clones comprise 2% to 2.5% of the sample. The specimen sequenced was CD4+ T cells, either the whole sample or a sorted fraction (not recorded which). These receptors all come from a human donor in good health.

This chain uses TRBV5-4 with TRBJ1-1, with 7 bases that match TRBD1. This CDR3 comprises 15 residues. CDR1 is SGHNT, CDR2 YYREEE, per germline (reference sequence). V trimming: 4 bases; J trimming: 1 base; junction bases outside the gene matches: 7. CDR3 coding DNA: TGTGCCAGCAGCCTAAGGGACAGTGCGAACACTGAAGCTTTCTTT. Its protein is CASSLRDSANTEAFF.

This clonotype was seen a single time. The chain couples TRBV5-1 to TRBJ2-2; 7 nucleotides match TRBD2. V gave up 1 base and J gave up 5 bases; unmatched junction bases: 5. This CDR3 has 15 residues. The germline CDR1 and CDR2 sequences are SGHRS and YFSETQ. CDR3 region: CASSLSGILTGELFF. Written as DNA, the CDR3 is TGCGCCAGCAGCTTGAGCGGGATATTGACCGGGGAGCTGTTTTTT. Looking up the rest from reference TRBV5-1 and TRBJ2-2 gives the full variable domain: KAGVTQTPRYLIKTRGQQVTLSCSPISGHRSVSWYQQTPGQGLQFLFEYFSETQRNKGNFPGRFSGRQFSNSRSEMNVSTLELGDSALYLCASSLSGILTGELFFGEGSRLTVL.

The chain is built from TRBV5-5 and TRBJ2-7; 7 nucleotides align to TRBD1. V gave up 4 bases and J gave up 4 bases; unmatched junction bases: 5. The germline V gene has CDR1 SGHKS and CDR2 YYEKEE (reference sequence). The CDR3 contains 13 residues. The CDR3 DNA reads as TGTGCCAGCAGCGAGGACAGGTGGTACGAGCAGTACTTC. Amino acids: CASSEDRWYEQYF.

The V gene is TRBV29-1, the J gene TRBJ1-5, with TRBD1 matching over 11 bases. This CDR3 is built from 16 residues. J lost 6 bases, V lost 5 bases, and 12 bases had no gene match. Germline V gene data show CDR1 as SQVTM and CDR2 as ANQGSEA. CDR3 sequence (DNA): TGCAGCGTTATCTTAGGTGGGACAGGGGGTGGTCAGCCCCAGCATTTT. This encodes CSVILGGTGGGQPQHF.

A remark on this clonotype: The CDR3 end shows no conserved phenylalanine or tryptophan, and so a read error is likely. The V gene is TRBV4-1, the J gene TRBJ1-1; maybe TRBD1 (5 bases). The V end was cut by 1 base, the J end by 4 bases, with 13 bases between. The CDR3 consists of 15 residues. Germline lookup yields CDR1 MGHRA and CDR2 YSYEKL. The CDR3 region is CASSQASQGGTEAFL. Here the CDR3 DNA reads TGCGCCAGCAGCCAAGCTTCCCAGGGAGGCACTGAAGCTTTCTTA.

The V and J genes are TRBV6-1 and TRBJ2-5; D might be TRBD1 or TRBD2, each matching 6 bases. Trimming removed 3 bases at V and 5 bases at J, with 13 bases between. The V gene's germline CDR1 is MNHNS and CDR2 SASEGT. This CDR3 comprises 14 residues. CDR3 DNA: TGTGCCAGCAGTGACCGTCGGGGGCAGGAGACCCAGTACTTC. As protein: CASSDRRGQETQYF.

This clonotype was detected only a few times. This chain connects TRBV12-3 or TRBV12-4 to TRBJ2-1; TRBD2 might be the D (6 bases). The CDR3 is made up of 14 amino acids. Trimming left V 5 bases short and J 5 bases short, with 13 bases between. The DNA for the CDR3 is TGTGCCAGCAGTCGGGCGGGACGTAACAATGAGCAGTTCTTC. It yields the protein CASSRAGRNNEQFF.

This chain links TRBV5-5 with TRBJ2-2; D call uncertain. Germline V gene sequence: CDR1 SGHKS, CDR2 YYEKEE (reference sequence). This CDR3 comprises 14 residues. Deletions cut 5 bases from V and 5 bases from J, with 13 bases between. The CDR3 loop reads CASRQLAVTGELFF. CDR3 nucleotide sequence: TGTGCCAGCAGGCAGCTGGCGGTGACCGGGGAGCTGTTTTTT.

This clonotype was observed a handful of times. The J gene is TRBJ2-6, the V gene TRBV4-3; the D is unclear. V was cut by 0 bases and J by 0 bases, with 9 bases left in between. The germline V gene has CDR1 LGHNA and CDR2 YSLEER. The CDR3 runs 17 residues. The DNA of the CDR3 is TGCGCCAGCAGCCAAGAGGGCCTAAGCTCTGGGGCCAACGTCCTGACTTTC. It encodes CASSQEGLSSGANVLTF.

The V gene is TRBV15, the J gene TRBJ2-4; 8 nucleotides line up with TRBD1. The V and J ends lost 5 bases and 8 bases, in that order; junction bases with no gene match: 8. The CDR3 spans 14 residues. Germline V gene lookup returns CDR1 LNHNV and CDR2 YYDKDF (reference sequence). CDR3 DNA sequence: TGTGCCACCAGCCTCAGGACAGGGATGGACATTCAGTACTTC. Protein: CATSLRTGMDIQYF.

The chain joins TRBV20-1 to TRBJ2-1; 7 bases are a match to TRBD2. Losses at the gene ends were 4 bases for V and 5 bases for J; bases not matched to a gene: 8. Germline loops: CDR1 DFQATT, CDR2 SNEGSKA (reference sequence). The CDR3 contains 14 residues. The CDR3 loop reads CSATPPGLNNEQFF. In DNA form, the CDR3 reads TGCAGTGCTACACCACCGGGACTAAACAATGAGCAGTTCTTC.

CDR3 in amino acids: CASSQGLAGENTGELFF. The DNA for the CDR3 is TGTGCCAGCAGCCAAGGACTAGCGGGTGAGAACACCGGGGAGCTGTTTTTT. This chain links TRBV3-1 with TRBJ2-2, with TRBD2 matching over 10 bases. The CDR3 consists of 17 residues. Germline lookup yields CDR1 LGHDT and CDR2 YNNKEL (reference sequence). Trimming cost V 1 base and J 1 base; bases outside gene matches: 3.

This clonotype was picked up a small number of times. This chain connects TRBV12-3 or TRBV12-4 to TRBJ1-1, with D perhaps TRBD1 (5 bases). The CDR3 has 14 amino acids. V lost 3 bases and J lost 4, with 12 bases in between. The chain's CDR3 is CASSFAGRGTEAFF. CDR3 DNA: TGTGCCAGCAGTTTTGCAGGGAGGGGCACTGAAGCTTTCTTT.

V and J are TRBV29-1 and TRBJ1-1; TRBD1 agrees at 8 bases. Germline CDR1 is SQVTM and CDR2 is ANQGSEA. The junction had 9 bases not matched to a gene; V was cut back by 6 bases and J by 3 bases. CDR3 length: 14 amino acids. The CDR3 protein is CSVGAGGEYTEAFF. The DNA for the CDR3 is TGCAGCGTAGGAGCAGGGGGCGAGTACACTGAAGCTTTCTTT.

In regard to this clonotype: The junction departs from germline at one end; a sequencing error may be responsible. The chain couples TRBV20-1 to TRBJ2-7; 8 nucleotides align to TRBD1. This CDR3 has 13 amino acids. Germline-derived CDR1 and CDR2 are DFQATT and SNEGSKA (reference sequence). The CDR3 loop is CSARVDRAYELYF. The CDR3 DNA sequence: TGCAGTGCTAGAGTGGACAGGGCTTACGAGCTGTACTTC.

The V call is TRBV29-1, the J call TRBJ1-4, with 9 bases identical to TRBD1. The germline gives CDR1 SQVTM, CDR2 ANQGSEA. The CDR3 totals 15 residues. V was pared by 1 base and J by 5 bases, with 5 bases of the junction left unmatched. The CDR3 coding sequence is TGCAGCGTTGAAGTCTGGGACAGGGCAAATGAAAAACTGTTTTTT. Amino acid sequence: CSVEVWDRANEKLFF.

J is TRBJ2-2 and V is TRBV2; 11 bases fit TRBD2. Germline V gene sequence: CDR1 SNHLY, CDR2 FYNNEI. Trimming at V came to 4 bases and at J to 3 bases, leaving 4 bases not matched to a gene. The CDR3 runs to 16 residues. CDR3 DNA sequence: TGTGCCAGCAGTGTCGAGGGACTAGCGGACACCGGGGAGCTGTTTTTT. Its protein product is CASSVEGLADTGELFF.